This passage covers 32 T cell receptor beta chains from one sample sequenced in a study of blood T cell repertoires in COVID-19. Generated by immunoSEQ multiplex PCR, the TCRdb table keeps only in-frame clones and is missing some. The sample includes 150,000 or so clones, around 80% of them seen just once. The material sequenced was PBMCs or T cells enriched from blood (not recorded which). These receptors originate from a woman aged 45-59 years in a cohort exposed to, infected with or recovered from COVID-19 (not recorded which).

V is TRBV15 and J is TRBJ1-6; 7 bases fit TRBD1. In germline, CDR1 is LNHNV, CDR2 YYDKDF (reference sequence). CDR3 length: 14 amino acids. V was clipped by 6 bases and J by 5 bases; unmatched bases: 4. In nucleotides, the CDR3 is TGTGCCACCAGGTCCGGGACAGATAATTCACCCCTCCACTTT. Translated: CATRSGTDNSPLHF.

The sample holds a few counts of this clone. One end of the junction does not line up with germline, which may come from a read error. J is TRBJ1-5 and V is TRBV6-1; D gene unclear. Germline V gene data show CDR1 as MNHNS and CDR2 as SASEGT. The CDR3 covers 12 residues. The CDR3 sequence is CASSEAITTKDF. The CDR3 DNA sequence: TGTGCCAGCAGTGAAGCGATAACTACCAAGGATTTT.

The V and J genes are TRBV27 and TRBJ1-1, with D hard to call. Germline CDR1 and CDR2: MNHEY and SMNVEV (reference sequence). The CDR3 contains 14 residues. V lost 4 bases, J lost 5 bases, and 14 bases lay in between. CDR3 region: CASSSLQSRTEAFF. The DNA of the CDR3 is TGTGCCAGCAGTTCCCTACAGAGTAGGACTGAAGCTTTCTTT.

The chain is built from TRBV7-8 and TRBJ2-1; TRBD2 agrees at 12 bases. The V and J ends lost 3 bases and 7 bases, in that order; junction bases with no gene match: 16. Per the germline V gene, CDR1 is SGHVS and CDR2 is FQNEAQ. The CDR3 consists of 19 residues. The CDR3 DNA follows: TGTGCCAGCAGCTTCCCAAAAGTGGGTCCGGGACTAGCGGGTAATGAGCAGTTCTTC. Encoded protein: CASSFPKVGPGLAGNEQFF.

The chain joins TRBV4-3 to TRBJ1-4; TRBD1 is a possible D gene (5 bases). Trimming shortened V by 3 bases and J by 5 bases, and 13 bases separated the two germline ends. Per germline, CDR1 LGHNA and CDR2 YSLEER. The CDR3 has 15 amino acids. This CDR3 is CASSQLGGSNEKLFF. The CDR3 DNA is TGCGCCAGCAGCCAGTTGGGGGGGAGCAATGAAAAACTGTTTTTT.

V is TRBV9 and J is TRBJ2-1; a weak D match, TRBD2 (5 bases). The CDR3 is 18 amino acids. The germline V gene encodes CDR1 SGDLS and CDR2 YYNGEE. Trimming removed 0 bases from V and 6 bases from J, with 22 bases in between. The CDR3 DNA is TGTGCCAGCAGCGTAGTCGTGGGGAGCTCCTATTCCCCCAATGAGCAGTTCTTC. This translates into CASSVVVGSSYSPNEQFF.

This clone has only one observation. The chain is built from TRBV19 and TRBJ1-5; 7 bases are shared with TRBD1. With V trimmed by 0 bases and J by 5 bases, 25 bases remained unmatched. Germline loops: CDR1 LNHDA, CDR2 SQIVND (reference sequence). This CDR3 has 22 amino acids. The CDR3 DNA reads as TGTGCCAGTAGTATAGATTCCGACTTTCATCAACGACAGGGTAGGGAGGATCAGCCCCAGCATTTT. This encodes CASSIDSDFHQRQGREDQPQHF.

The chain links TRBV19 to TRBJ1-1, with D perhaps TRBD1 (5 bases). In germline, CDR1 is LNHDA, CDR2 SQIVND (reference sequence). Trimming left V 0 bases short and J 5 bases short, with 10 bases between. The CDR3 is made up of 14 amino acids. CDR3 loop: CASSIEAGGTEAFF. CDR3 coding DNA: TGTGCCAGTAGTATAGAAGCCGGGGGGACTGAAGCTTTCTTT.

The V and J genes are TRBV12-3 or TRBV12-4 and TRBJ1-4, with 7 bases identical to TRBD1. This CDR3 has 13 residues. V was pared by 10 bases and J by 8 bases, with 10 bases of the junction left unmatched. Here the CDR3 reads CAIELTGWEKLFF. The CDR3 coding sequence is TGTGCCATCGAGTTGACAGGGTGGGAAAAACTGTTTTTT.

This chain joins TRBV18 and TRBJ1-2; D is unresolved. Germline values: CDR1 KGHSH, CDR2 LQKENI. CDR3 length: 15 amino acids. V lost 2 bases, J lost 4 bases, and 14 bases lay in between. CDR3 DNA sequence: TGTGCCAGCTCACCAGAAGAGGCAGCGGGCTATGGCTACACCTTC. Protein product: CASSPEEAAGYGYTF. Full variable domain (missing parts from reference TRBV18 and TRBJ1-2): NAGVMQNPRHLVRRRGQEARLRCSPMKGHSHVYWYRQLPEEGLKFMVYLQKENIIDESGMPKERFSAEFPKEGPSILRIQQVVRGDSAAYFCASSPEEAAGYGYTFGSGTRLTVV.

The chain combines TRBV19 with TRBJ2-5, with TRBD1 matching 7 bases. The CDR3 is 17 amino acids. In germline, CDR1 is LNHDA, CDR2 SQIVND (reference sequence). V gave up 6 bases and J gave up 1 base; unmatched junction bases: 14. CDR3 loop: CASSLNLAGTAQETQYF. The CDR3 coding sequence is TGTGCCAGTAGCCTAAACCTTGCCGGGACAGCCCAAGAGACCCAGTACTTC. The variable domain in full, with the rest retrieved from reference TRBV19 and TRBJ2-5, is DGGITQSPKYLFRKEGQNVTLSCEQNLNHDAMYWYRQDPGQGLRLIYYSQIVNDFQKGDIAEGYSVSREKKESFPLTVTSAQKNPTAFYLCASSLNLAGTAQETQYFGPGTRLLVL.

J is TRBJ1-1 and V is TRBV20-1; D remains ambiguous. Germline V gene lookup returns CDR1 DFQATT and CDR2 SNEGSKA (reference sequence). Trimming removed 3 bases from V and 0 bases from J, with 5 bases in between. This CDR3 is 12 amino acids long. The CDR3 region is CSASGVNTEAFF. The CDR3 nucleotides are TGCAGTGCTAGTGGAGTGAACACTGAAGCTTTCTTT.

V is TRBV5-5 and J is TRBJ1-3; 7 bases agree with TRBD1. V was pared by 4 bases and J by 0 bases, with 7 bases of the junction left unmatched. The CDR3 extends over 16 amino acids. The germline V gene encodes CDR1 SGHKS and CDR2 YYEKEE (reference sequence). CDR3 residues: CASSQVGQPSGNTIYF. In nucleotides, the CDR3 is TGTGCCAGCAGCCAAGTGGGACAGCCCTCTGGAAACACCATATATTTT.

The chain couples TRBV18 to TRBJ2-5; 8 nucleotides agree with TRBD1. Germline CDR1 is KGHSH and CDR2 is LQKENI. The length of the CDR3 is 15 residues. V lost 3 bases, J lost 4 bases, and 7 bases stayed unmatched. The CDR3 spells CASSPKDRARETQYF. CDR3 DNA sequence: TGTGCCAGCTCACCCAAGGACAGGGCTCGAGAGACCCAGTACTTC. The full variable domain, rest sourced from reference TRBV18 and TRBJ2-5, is NAGVMQNPRHLVRRRGQEARLRCSPMKGHSHVYWYRQLPEEGLKFMVYLQKENIIDESGMPKERFSAEFPKEGPSILRIQQVVRGDSAAYFCASSPKDRARETQYFGPGTRLLVL.

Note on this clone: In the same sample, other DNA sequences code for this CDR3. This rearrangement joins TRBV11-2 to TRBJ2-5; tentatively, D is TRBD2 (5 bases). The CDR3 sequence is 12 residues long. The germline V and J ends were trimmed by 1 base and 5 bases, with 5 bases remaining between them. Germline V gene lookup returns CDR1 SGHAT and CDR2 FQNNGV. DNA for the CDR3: TGTGCCAGCAGCTTAGTAGCGGAGACCCAGTACTTC. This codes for CASSLVAETQYF.

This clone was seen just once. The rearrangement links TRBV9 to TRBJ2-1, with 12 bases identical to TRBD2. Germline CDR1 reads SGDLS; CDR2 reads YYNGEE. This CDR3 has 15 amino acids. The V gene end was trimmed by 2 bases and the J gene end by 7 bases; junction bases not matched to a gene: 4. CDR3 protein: CASSVTSGRGNEQFF. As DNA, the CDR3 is TGTGCCAGCAGCGTGACTAGCGGGAGAGGGAATGAGCAGTTCTTC.

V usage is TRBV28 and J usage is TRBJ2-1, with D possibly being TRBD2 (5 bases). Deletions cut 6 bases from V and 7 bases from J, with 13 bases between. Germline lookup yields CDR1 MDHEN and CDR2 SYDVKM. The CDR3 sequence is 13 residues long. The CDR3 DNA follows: TGTGCCAGCAGGAGGGATACGAGTAATGAGCAGTTCTTC. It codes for CASRRDTSNEQFF. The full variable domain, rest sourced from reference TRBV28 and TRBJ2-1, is DVKVTQSSRYLVKRTGEKVFLECVQDMDHENMFWYRQDPGLGLRLIYFSYDVKMKEKGDIPEGYSVSREKKERFSLILESASTNQTSMYLCASRRDTSNEQFFGPGTRLTVL.

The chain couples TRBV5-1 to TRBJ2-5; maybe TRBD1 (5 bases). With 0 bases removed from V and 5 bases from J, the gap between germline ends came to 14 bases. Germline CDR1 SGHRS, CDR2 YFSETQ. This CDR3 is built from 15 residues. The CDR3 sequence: CASSLAGKGKETQYF. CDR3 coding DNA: TGCGCCAGCAGCTTGGCCGGCAAGGGGAAGGAGACCCAGTACTTC.

The CDR3 nucleotides are TGTGCCACCAGCTCCCTTATTAGCGGGAAAGGGAAAGATACGCAGTATTTT. Translating gives CATSSLISGKGKDTQYF. The chain combines TRBV24-1 with TRBJ2-3; 8 nucleotides match TRBD2. Germline CDR1 is KGHDR and CDR2 is SFDVKD. The CDR3 has 17 residues. V was pared by 7 bases and J by 5 bases, with 16 bases of the junction left unmatched.

The CDR3 spells CSASRGLGTDTQYF. DNA of the CDR3: TGCAGTGCTAGTAGAGGGCTGGGCACAGATACGCAGTATTTT. This sequence joins TRBV20-1 and TRBJ2-3, with D possibly TRBD2 on 5 matching bases. V lost 3 bases to trimming and J lost 1 base, with 11 bases between them. Germline V CDR1 and CDR2: DFQATT, SNEGSKA (reference sequence). The CDR3 covers 14 residues.

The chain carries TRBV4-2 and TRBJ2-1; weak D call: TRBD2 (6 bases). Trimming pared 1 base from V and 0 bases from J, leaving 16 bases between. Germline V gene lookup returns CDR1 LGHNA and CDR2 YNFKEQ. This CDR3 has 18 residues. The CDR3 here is CASSQASGLVSSYNEQFF. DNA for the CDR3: TGTGCCAGCAGCCAAGCCTCGGGACTGGTTAGCTCCTACAATGAGCAGTTCTTC.

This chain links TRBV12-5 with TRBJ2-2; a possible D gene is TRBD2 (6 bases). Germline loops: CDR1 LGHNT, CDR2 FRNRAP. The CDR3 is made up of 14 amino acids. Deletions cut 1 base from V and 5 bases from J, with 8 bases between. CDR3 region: CASGLGAGTGELFF. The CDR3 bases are TGTGCTAGTGGTTTGGGTGCGGGGACCGGGGAGCTGTTTTTT.

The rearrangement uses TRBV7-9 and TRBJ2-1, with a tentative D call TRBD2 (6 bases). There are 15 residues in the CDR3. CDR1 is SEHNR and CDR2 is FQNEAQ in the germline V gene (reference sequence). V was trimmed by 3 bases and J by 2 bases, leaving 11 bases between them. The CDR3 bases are TGTGCCAGCAGCTTTACTCCGGGAGCCTACAATGAGCAGTTCTTC. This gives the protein CASSFTPGAYNEQFF.

CDR3 bases: TGTGCCAGCAGCTTGTTTGGGGGCGAGAACACTGAAGCTTTCTTT. Translating it yields CASSLFGGENTEAFF. The V and J genes are TRBV5-5 and TRBJ1-1, with D possibly TRBD1 on 6 matching bases. CDR1 and CDR2 from the germline V gene are SGHKS and YYEKEE (reference sequence). CDR3 length: 15 residues. The V and J ends lost 1 base and 1 base respectively, with 11 bases between them.

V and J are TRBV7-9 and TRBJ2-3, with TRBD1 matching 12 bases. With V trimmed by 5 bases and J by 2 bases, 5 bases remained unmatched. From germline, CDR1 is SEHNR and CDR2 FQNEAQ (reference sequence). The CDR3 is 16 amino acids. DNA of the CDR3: TGTGCCAGCAGCCGGGACAGGGGGCTTCTCACAGATACGCAGTATTTT. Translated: CASSRDRGLLTDTQYF.

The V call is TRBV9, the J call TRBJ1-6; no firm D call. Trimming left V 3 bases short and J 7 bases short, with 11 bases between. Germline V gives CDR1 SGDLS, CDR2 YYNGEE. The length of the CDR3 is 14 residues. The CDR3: CASSATSSNSPLHF. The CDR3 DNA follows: TGTGCCAGCAGCGCCACATCCTCGAATTCACCCCTCCACTTT.

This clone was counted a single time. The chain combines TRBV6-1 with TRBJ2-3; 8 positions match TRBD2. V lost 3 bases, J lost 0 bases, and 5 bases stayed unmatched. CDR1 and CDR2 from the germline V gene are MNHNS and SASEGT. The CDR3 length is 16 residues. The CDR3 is CASSDPSGPSTDTQYF. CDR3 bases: TGTGCCAGCAGTGACCCTAGCGGGCCTAGCACAGATACGCAGTATTTT.

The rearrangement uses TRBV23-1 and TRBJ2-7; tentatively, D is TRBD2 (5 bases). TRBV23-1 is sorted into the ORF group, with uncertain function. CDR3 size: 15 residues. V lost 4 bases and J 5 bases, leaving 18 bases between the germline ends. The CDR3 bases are TGCGCCAGCAGTCCCCGCGGGCAGTCCGGCGACGAGCAGTACTTC. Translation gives CASSPRGQSGDEQYF.

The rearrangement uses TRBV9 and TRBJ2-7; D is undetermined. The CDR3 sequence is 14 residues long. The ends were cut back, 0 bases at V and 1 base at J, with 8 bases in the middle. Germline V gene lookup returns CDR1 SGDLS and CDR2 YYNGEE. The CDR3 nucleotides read TGTGCCAGCAGCGTAGACCCAGATTCCTACGAGCAGTACTTC. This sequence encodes CASSVDPDSYEQYF.

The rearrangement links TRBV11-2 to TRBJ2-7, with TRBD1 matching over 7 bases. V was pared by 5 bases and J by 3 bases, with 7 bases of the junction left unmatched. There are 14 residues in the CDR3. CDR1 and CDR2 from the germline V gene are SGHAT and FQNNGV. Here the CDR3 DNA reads TGTGCCAGCAGCCAGACAGGGACCGACTACGAGCAGTACTTC. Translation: CASSQTGTDYEQYF.

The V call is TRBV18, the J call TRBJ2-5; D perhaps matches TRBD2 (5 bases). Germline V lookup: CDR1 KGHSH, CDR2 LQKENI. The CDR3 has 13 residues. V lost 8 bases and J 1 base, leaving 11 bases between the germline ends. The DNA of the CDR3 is TGTGCCAGCCGGTCGGGGATCCAAGAGACCCAGTACTTC. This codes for CASRSGIQETQYF.

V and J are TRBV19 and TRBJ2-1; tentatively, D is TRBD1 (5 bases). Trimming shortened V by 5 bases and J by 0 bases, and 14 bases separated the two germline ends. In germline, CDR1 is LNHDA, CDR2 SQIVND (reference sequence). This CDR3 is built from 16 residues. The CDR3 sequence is CASSSDQGGSYNEQFF. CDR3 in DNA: TGTGCCAGTAGTTCCGACCAGGGCGGCTCCTACAATGAGCAGTTCTTC.